The present TCR beta chain was sequenced within a study of T-cell memory formation after mild COVID-19 (dated by TCRdb to 2020 to 2023). Looking at the study overall: TCR sequence clusters from the two donors were found to be largely donor specific. The cohort comprised two young, previously healthy adult volunteers, one female and one male. Longitudinal TCRalpha and TCRbeta repertoire sequencing tracked T-cell clones expanding and contracting after mild COVID-19 in a couple of donors. Results the study describes overall, beyond this receptor: SARS-CoV-2 specificity of the second-wave clones peaking on day 37 was not confirmed. Contracting CD4+ clones were found mainly in CM and EM memory subsets, while CD8+ clones were enriched in EMRA. Only a couple of mild cases were covered by the study, and larger cohorts that include severe cases with pre-infection samples were considered necessary. Clones contracting from day 15 to 85 had balanced CD4/CD8 phenotypes, while a second wave expanding from day 15 to 37 was biased towards CD4+. Some responding clones were found in pre-infection memory, which suggests that pre-existing cross-reactive memory T cells took part in the SARS-CoV-2 response.

Ficoll-Paque density gradient centrifugation was used to isolate PBMCs. Points on this clonotype: Its binding antigen is unknown. The record has no base qualities; no much larger clone is one base away.

From its cysteine to its phenylalanine, the CDR3 spans 17 amino acids. Only the CDR3 region is kept as DNA, spanning 51 bases read in frame from base 1. CDR1 and CDR2 are read off the germline V gene as KGHDR and SFDVKD. The germline ends are 20 bases apart after V is trimmed by 4 bases and J by 3 bases. The listed sequencing device is Illumina NovaSeq 6000. cDNA libraries for TCRalpha and TCRbeta were prepared by 5'RACE using constant-segment primers, with sample barcodes and unique molecular identifiers added. Trizol reagent was used to extract RNA from every sample. The libraries were amplified in two PCR steps, and the second step added a second sample barcode and Illumina TruSeq adapters. Sequencing of libraries was performed on an Illumina NovaSeq with 2 x 150 bp paired-end reads. On the study's bioinformatics: The reads were demultiplexed and collapsed into UMI-guided consensus sequences using migec v1.2.7. Using mixcr v2.1.11, UMI consensuses were aligned to TRA and TRB V and J templates and then assembled into clonotypes. Clonotypes were classified as expanded or contracted when called significant by both edgeR and NoisET, with noise models trained on biological replicates. edgeR calls used a false discovery rate-adjusted p below 0.01 and a log2 fold-change threshold of 1. PCA with hierarchical clustering of max-normalized trajectories of the 1000 most abundant clonotypes was used as exploratory dynamics analysis. Each responding clone was given a CD4 or CD8 phenotype based on the CD4+ and CD8+ repertoires, which had been sequenced separately. The public reads were reprocessed in TCRdb via fastp at Q25 and MiXCR, keeping in-frame beta chains. Each CDR3 protein appears once, grouped with its most common genes and DNA. The V and J calls follow TCRdb's processing rather than the paper's. For this sample the table gives approximately 350,000 distinct CDR3 sequences, of which 28% were detected only once. The ten largest make up less than 15% of the sample.

The sequence was collected from an adult woman who had mild COVID-19 (a few samples of this study predate the infection). The sample titles of this study are shuffled in the database, so cell type and time point are left out; the donor was told from shared clones. The V and J genes are TRBV24-1 and TRBJ1-1; TRBD1 is a possible D gene, resting on 5 matching bases. Sequencing was done on a sample of PBMCs or a T cell subset sorted from them (not recorded which). CDR3 reads: CATSDRERVGGDTEAFF. The DNA sequence reads TGTGCCACCAGTGACCGCGAGCGGGTCGGGGGGGACACTGAAGCTTTCTTT.